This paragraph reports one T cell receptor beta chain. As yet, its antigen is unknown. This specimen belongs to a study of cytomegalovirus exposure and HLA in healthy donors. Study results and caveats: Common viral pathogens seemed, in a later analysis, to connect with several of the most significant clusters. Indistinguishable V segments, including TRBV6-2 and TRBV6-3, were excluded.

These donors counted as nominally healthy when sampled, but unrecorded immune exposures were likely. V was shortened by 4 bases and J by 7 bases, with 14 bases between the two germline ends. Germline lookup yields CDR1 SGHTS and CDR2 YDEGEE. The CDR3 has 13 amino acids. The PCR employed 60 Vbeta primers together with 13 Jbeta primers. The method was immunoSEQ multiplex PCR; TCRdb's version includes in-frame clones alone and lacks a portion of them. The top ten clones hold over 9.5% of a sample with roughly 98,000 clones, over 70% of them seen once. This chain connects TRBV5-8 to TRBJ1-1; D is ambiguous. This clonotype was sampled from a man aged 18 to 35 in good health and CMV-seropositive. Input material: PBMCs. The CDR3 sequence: CASSAETGIEAFF. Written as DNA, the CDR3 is TGTGCCAGCAGCGCCGAGACGGGAATTGAAGCTTTCTTT.